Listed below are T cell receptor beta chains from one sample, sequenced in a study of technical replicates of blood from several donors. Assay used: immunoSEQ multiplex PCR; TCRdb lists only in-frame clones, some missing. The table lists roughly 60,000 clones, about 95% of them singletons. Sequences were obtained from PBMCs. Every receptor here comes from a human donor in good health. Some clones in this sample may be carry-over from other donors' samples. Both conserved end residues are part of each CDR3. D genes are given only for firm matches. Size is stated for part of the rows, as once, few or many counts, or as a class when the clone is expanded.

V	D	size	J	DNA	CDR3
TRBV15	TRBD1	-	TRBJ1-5	TGTGCCACCAGGGGACAGGCGATCAATCAGCCCCAGCATTTT	CATRGQAINQPQHF
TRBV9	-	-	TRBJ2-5	TGTGCCAGCAGCGTAACCCGGGGGGCCTACCCCCAAGAGACCCAGTACTTC	CASSVTRGAYPQETQYF
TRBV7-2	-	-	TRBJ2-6	TGTGCCAGCAGCTTAACAGGGTCAGGTACTGGGGCCAACGTCCTGACTTTC	CASSLTGSGTGANVLTF
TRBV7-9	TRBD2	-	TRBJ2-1	TGTGCCAGCAGCCCGGGGACTACGAATGAGCAGTTCTTC	CASSPGTTNEQFF
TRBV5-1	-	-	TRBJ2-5	TGCGCCAGCAGCCCCCGAGCCCTGGAGACCCAGTACTTC	CASSPRALETQYF
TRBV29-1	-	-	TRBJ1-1	TGCAGCGCACGGGACTCCGAAGCTTTCTTT	CSARDSEAFF
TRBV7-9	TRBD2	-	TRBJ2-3	TGTGCCAGCAGTTTAAGTCGCGGGGGGCAGGCAGATACGCAGTATTTT	CASSLSRGGQADTQYF
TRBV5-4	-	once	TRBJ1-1	TGTGCCAGCAGCTTGGGCGGGAACACTGAAGCTTTCTTT	CASSLGGNTEAFF
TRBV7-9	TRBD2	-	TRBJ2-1	TGTGCCAGCAGACCTAGCGGGGACAATGAGCAGTTCTTC	CASRPSGDNEQFF
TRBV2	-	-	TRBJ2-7	TGTGCCAGCAGTCAGGGATATCCCTCCTACGAGCAGTACTTC	CASSQGYPSYEQYF
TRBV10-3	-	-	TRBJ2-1	TGTGCCATCAGTGAGAGAGGGCGGGGTTACAATGAGCAGTTCTTC	CAISERGRGYNEQFF
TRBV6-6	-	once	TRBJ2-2	TGTGCCAGCAGTTACTCGATTGGACAGAACACCGGGGAGCTGTTTTTT	CASSYSIGQNTGELFF
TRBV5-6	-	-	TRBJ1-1	TGTGCCAGCAGCTTGGACTCTGAAGCTTTCTTT	CASSLDSEAFF
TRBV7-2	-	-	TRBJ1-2	TGTGCCAGCAGCTCACAGGGTGATGGCTACACCTTC	CASSSQGDGYTF
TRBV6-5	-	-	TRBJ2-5	TGTGCCAGCTCAACACCCACAGGGATGGGGACCCAGTACTTC	CASSTPTGMGTQYF
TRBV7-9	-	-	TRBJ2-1	TGTGCCAGCAGCGTGCGGTGGGACAATGAGCAGTTCTTC	CASSVRWDNEQFF
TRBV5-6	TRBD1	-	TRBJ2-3	TGTGCCAGCAGCTTAAACAGGGGGTTCACAGATACGCAGTATTTT	CASSLNRGFTDTQYF
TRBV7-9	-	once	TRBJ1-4	TGTGCCAGCAGCTTAGCGGAGCAGCCTAATGAAAAACTGTTTTTT	CASSLAEQPNEKLFF
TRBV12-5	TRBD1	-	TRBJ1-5	TGTGCTAGTGGAACGACAGGGGGTTGGAATCAGCCCCAGCATTTT	CASGTTGGWNQPQHF
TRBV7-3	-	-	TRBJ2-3	TGTGCCAGCAGCCCGGGGACTGATACGCAGTATTTT	CASSPGTDTQYF
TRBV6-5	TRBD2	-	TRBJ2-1	TGTGCCAGCAGAGGGACTAGCGGGAGTGAGCAGTTCTTC	CASRGTSGSEQFF
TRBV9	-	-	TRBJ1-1	TGTGCCAGCAGCGTAGCAGGCAAGAACACTGAAGCTTTCTTT	CASSVAGKNTEAFF
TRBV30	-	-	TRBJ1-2	TGTGCCTGGGCTACAGGGTTTAGTGGCTATGGCTACACCTTC	CAWATGFSGYGYTF
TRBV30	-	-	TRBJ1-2	TGTGCCTCCCAAAAGGGGCAGAACTATGGCTACACCTTC	CASQKGQNYGYTF
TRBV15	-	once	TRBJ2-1	TGTGCCACCAGCAGAGATAGCGGCCTGGGGAATGAGCAGTTCTTC	CATSRDSGLGNEQFF
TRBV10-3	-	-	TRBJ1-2	TGTGCCATCAGTGACTTGGACACCGGGCGTTATGGCTACACCTTC	CAISDLDTGRYGYTF
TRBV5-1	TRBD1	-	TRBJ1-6	TGCGCCAGCAGCTACGCAGGGGGCAAGTCACCCCTCCACTTT	CASSYAGGKSPLHF
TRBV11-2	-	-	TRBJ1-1	TGTGCCAGCGGAAACAGAAACACTGAAGCTTTCTTT	CASGNRNTEAFF
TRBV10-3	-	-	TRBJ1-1	TGTGCCATCAGTAAGATAGAGGACACTGAAGCTTTCTTT	CAISKIEDTEAFF
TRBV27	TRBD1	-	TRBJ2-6	TGTGCCAGCAGTTTTTCAGGGGGCGGCTCTGGGGCCAACGTCCTGACTTTC	CASSFSGGGSGANVLTF
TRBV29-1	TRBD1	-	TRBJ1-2	TGCAGCGTTGTAACAGGGGGCGCCGATACCTTC	CSVVTGGADTF
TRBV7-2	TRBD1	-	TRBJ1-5	TGTGCCAGCAGACCGGACAGGGGTAATCAGCCCCAGCATTTT	CASRPDRGNQPQHF
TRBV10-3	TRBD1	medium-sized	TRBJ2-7	TGTGCCATCAGTAGGACAGGGTACCACGAGCAGTACTTC	CAISRTGYHEQYF
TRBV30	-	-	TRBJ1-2	TGTGCCTGGACACAGGGTTATGGCTACACCTTC	CAWTQGYGYTF
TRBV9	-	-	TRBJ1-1	TGTGCCAGCAGCGTAGGCAGGAACACTGAAGCTTTCTTT	CASSVGRNTEAFF
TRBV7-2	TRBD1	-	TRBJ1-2	TGTGCCAGCAGCTTATATCAAGGACAGGGATCCTATGGCTACACCTTC	CASSLYQGQGSYGYTF
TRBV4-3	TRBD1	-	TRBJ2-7	TGCGCCAGCAGCCAAGGCCGGGACAGCTACTACGAGCAGTACTTC	CASSQGRDSYYEQYF
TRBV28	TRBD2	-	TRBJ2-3	TGTGCCAGCATAGCGGGGGGGGGACCAGCAGATACGCAGTATTTT	CASIAGGGPADTQYF
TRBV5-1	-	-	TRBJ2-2	TGCGCCAGCAGCTGGGGGCCCGGGGCGGGCACCGGGGAGCTGTTTTTT	CASSWGPGAGTGELFF
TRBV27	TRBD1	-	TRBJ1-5	TGTGCCAGCAGCAACGACAGGGGCCGTCAGCCCCAGCATTTT	CASSNDRGRQPQHF
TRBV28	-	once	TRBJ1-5	TGTGCCAGCAGTTTTATTGGCAATCAGCCCCAGCATTTT	CASSFIGNQPQHF
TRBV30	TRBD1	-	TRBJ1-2	TGTGCCTGGAGCGAGACAGGGAACTATGGCTACACCTTC	CAWSETGNYGYTF
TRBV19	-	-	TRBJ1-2	TGTGCCAGTAGTAGAGACAGGCTGGGCCCCTATGGCTACACCTTC	CASSRDRLGPYGYTF
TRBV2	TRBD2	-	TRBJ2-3	TGTGCCAGCAGTGCGTTCCCCGCCCCTGCGGGAGCGGGGGACACAGATACGCAGTATTTT	CASSAFPAPAGAGDTDTQYF
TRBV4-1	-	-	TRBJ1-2	TGCGCCAGCAGCCGGAGGGTGTCAGGCTTCACTAACTATGGCTACACCTTC	CASSRRVSGFTNYGYTF
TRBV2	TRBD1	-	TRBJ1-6	TGTGCCAGCAGTGAGACAGGGGGCCGATCACCCCTCCACTTT	CASSETGGRSPLHF
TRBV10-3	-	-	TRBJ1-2	TGTGCCATCAGTGAGTCTCCAGCAATTACAGCTAACTATGGCTACACCTTC	CAISESPAITANYGYTF
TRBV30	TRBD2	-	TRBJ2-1	TGTGCCTGGAGTGACCCCCGGGCTAGCGGGAACTCTTCCTACAATGAGCAGTTCTTC	CAWSDPRASGNSSYNEQFF
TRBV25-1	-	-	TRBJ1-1	TGTGCCAGCAGTGAATCGGCTCAGGGAGGCACTGAAGCTTTCTTT	CASSESAQGGTEAFF
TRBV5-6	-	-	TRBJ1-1	TGTGCCAGCAGCTTTGGTTTGGACAGAAACACTGAAGCTTTCTTT	CASSFGLDRNTEAFF
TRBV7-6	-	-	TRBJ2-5	TGTGCCAGCAGCTTCCCTCGCACAGGGCAGGAGACCCAGTACTTC	CASSFPRTGQETQYF
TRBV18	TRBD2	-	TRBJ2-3	TGTGCCAGCTCACCTCTAGCGGGAGGCGCCGATACGCAGTATTTT	CASSPLAGGADTQYF
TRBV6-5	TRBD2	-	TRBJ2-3	TGTGCCAGCAGTTACGGTAGCGGGGGGGCAGATACGCAGTATTTT	CASSYGSGGADTQYF
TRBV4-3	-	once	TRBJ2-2	TGCGCCAGCAGCCAAGATCCCAGCACCGGGGAGCTGTTTTTT	CASSQDPSTGELFF